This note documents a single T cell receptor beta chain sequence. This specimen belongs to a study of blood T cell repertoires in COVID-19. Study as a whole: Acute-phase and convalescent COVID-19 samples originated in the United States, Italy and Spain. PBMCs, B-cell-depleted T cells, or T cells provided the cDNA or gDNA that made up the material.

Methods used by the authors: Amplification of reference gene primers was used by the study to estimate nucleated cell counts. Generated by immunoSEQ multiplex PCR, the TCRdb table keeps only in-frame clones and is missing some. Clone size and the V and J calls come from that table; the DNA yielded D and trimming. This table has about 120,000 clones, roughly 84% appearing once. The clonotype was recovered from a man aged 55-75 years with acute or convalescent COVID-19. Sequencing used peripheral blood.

The CDR3 region is CASSSLGTTSSYEQYF. DNA for the CDR3: TGTGCCAGCAGCTCCCTCGGGACTACCAGCTCCTACGAGCAGTACTTC. V gene TRBV4-2 combines with J gene TRBJ2-7; 7 bases match TRBD2. This CDR3 has 16 residues. The germline CDR1 and CDR2 sequences are LGHNA and YNFKEQ. Losses at the gene ends were 5 bases for V and 0 bases for J; bases not matched to a gene: 10.